This record looks at one T cell receptor beta chain sequence and its context. Amplification used 60 Vbeta primers and 13 Jbeta primers. The repertoire was sequenced with immunoSEQ multiplex PCR; TCRdb's copy has only in-frame clones and lacks some. The sample carries 120,000 to 150,000 clones, over 70% recorded once. This sample was taken from a study of cytomegalovirus exposure and HLA in healthy donors. This CDR3 has 11 residues. The ends lost 6 bases at V and 8 bases at J; junction bases unmatched: 3. Germline lookup yields CDR1 MNHNY and CDR2 SVGAGI (reference sequence). The chain employs TRBV6-6 and TRBJ1-2, with 7 positions matching TRBD1. This TCR derives from a male donor in good health and CMV-seronegative. The sequenced sample consisted of PBMCs. CDR3 sequence (DNA): TGTGCCAGCAGCCAACAGGGGGGCTACACCTTC. Amino acids: CASSQQGGYTF.